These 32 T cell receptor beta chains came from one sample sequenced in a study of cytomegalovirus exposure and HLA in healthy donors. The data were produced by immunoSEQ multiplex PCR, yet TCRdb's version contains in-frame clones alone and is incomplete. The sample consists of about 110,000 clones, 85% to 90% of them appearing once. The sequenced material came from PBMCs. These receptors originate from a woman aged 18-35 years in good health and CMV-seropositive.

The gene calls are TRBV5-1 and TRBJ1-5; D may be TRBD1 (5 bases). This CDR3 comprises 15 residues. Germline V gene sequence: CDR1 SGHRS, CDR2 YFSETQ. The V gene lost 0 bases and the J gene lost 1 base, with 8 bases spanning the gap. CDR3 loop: CASSLGGGSNQPQHF. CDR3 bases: TGCGCCAGCAGCTTGGGCGGGGGGAGCAATCAGCCCCAGCATTTT. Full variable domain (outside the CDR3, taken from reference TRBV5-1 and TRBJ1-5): KAGVTQTPRYLIKTRGQQVTLSCSPISGHRSVSWYQQTPGQGLQFLFEYFSETQRNKGNFPGRFSGRQFSNSRSEMNVSTLELGDSALYLCASSLGGGSNQPQHFGDGTRLSIL.

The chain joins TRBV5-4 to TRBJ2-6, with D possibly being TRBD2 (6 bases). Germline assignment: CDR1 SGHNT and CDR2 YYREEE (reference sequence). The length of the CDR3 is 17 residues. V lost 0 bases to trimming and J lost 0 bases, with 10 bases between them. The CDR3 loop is CASSLAGLTSGANVLTF. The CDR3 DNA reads TGTGCCAGCAGCTTGGCGGGACTTACCTCTGGGGCCAACGTCCTGACTTTC.

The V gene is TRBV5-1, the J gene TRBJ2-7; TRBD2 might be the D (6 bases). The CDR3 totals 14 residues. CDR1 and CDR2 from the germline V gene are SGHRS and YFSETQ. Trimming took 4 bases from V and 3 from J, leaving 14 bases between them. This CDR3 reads CASSKMHGSYEQYF. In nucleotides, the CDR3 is TGCGCCAGCAGCAAAATGCACGGGAGCTACGAGCAGTACTTC.

This CDR3 is CASSSYMDEKLFF. The CDR3, as DNA: TGTGCCAGCAGCTCTTACATGGATGAAAAACTGTTTTTT. The chain combines TRBV7-8 with TRBJ1-4, with D unclear. This CDR3 is built from 13 residues. V lost 4 bases and J lost 6, with 9 bases in between. Per germline, CDR1 SGHVS and CDR2 FQNEAQ.

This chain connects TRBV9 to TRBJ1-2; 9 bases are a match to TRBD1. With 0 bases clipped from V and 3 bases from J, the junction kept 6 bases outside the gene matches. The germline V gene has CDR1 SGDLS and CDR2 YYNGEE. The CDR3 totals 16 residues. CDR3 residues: CASSVAWTGEDYGYTF. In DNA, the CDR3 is TGTGCCAGCAGCGTAGCGTGGACAGGGGAAGACTATGGCTACACCTTC. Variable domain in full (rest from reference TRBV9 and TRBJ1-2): DSGVTQTPKHLITATGQRVTLRCSPRSGDLSVYWYQQSLDQGLQFLIQYYNGEERAKGNILERFSAQQFPDLHSELNLSSLELGDSALYFCASSVAWTGEDYGYTFGSGTRLTVV.

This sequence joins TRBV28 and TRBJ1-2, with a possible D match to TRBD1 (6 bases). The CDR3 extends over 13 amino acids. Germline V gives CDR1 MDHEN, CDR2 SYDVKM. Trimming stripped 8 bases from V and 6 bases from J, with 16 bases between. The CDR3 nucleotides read TGTGCCAGCCTCAATGCCGGGACACATGGCTACACCTTC. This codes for CASLNAGTHGYTF.

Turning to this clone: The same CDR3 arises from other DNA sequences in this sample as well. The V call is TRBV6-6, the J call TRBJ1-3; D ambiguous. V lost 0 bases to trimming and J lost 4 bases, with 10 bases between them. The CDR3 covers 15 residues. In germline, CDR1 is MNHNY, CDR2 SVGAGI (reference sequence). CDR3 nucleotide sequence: TGTGCCAGCAGTTACTCGGAGGGAGGGGGAAACACCATATATTTT. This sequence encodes CASSYSEGGGNTIYF.

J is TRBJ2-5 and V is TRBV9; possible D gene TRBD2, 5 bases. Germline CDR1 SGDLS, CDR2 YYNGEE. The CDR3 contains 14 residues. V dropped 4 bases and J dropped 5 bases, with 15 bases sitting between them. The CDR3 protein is CASSLSRELETQYF. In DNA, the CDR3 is TGTGCCAGCAGCCTAAGCCGGGAACTGGAGACCCAGTACTTC.

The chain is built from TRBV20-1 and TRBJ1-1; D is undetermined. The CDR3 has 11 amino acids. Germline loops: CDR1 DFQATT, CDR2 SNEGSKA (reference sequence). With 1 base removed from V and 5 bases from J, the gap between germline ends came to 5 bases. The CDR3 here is CSARVSTEAFF. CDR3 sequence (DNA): TGCAGTGCTAGAGTTAGTACTGAAGCTTTCTTT.

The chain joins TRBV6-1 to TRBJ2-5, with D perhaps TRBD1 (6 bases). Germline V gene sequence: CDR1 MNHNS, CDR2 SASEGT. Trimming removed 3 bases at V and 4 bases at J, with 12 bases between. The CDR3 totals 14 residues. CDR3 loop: CASSDRGWAETQYF. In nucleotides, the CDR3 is TGTGCCAGCAGTGACAGGGGATGGGCAGAGACCCAGTACTTC.

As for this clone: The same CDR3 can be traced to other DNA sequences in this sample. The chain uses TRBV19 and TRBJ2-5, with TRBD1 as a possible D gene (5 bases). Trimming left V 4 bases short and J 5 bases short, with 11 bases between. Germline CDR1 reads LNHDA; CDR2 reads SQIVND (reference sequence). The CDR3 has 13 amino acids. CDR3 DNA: TGTGCCAGTAGTACAGGGTATCAGGAGACCCAGTACTTC. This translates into CASSTGYQETQYF.

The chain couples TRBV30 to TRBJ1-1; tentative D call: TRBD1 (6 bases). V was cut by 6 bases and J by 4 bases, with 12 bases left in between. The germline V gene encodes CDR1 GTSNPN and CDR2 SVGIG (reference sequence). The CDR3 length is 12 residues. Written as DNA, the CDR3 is TGTGCCTGTACAGGGAAGGGCACTGAAGCTTTCTTT. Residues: CACTGKGTEAFF.

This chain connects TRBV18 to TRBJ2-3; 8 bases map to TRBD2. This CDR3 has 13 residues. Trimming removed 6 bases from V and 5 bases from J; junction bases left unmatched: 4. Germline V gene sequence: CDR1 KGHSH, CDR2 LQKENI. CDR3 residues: CASSLTSGDTQYF. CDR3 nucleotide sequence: TGTGCCAGCTCTCTCACTAGCGGAGATACGCAGTATTTT.

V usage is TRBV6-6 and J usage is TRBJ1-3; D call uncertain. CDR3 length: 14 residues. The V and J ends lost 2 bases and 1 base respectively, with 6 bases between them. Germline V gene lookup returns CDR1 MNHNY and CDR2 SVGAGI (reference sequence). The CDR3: CASSYGSSGNTIYF. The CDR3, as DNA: TGTGCCAGCAGTTACGGGAGTTCTGGAAACACCATATATTTT.

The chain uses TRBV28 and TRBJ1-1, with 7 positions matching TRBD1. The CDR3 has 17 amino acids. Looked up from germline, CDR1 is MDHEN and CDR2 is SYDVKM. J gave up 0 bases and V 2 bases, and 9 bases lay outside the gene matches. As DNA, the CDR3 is TGTGCCAGCAGTTTACCCCGACAGGGCCCTATGAACACTGAAGCTTTCTTT. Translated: CASSLPRQGPMNTEAFF. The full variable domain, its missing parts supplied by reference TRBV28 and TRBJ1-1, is DVKVTQSSRYLVKRTGEKVFLECVQDMDHENMFWYRQDPGLGLRLIYFSYDVKMKEKGDIPEGYSVSREKKERFSLILESASTNQTSMYLCASSLPRQGPMNTEAFFGQGTRLTVV.

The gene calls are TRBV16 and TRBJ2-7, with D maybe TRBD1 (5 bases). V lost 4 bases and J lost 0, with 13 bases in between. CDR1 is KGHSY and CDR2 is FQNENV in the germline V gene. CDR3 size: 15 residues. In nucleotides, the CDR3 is TGTGCCAGCAGCCGAGGTGGGGCCTCCTCCTACGAGCAGTACTTC. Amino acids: CASSRGGASSYEQYF.

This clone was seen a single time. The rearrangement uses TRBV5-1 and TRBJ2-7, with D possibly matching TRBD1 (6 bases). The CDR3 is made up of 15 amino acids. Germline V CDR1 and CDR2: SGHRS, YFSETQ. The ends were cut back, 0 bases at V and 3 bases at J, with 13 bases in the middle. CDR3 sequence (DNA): TGCGCCAGCAGCTTGGTTTCAGGGGTCGGCTACGAGCAGTACTTC. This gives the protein CASSLVSGVGYEQYF. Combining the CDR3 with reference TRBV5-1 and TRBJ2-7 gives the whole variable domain KAGVTQTPRYLIKTRGQQVTLSCSPISGHRSVSWYQQTPGQGLQFLFEYFSETQRNKGNFPGRFSGRQFSNSRSEMNVSTLELGDSALYLCASSLVSGVGYEQYFGPGTRLTVT.

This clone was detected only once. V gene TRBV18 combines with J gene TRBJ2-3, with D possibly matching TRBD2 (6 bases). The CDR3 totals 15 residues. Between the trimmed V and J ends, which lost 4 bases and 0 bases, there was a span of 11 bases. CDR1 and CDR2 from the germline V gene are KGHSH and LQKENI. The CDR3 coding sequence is TGTGCCAGCTCACTGACTAGAATTAGCACAGATACGCAGTATTTT. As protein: CASSLTRISTDTQYF.

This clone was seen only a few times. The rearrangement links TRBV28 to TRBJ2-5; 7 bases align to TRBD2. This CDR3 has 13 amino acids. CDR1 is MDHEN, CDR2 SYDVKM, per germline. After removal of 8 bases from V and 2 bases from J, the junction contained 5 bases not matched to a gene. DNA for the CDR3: TGTGCCAGCCGGGGGGACTGGCAAGAGACCCAGTACTTC. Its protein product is CASRGDWQETQYF.

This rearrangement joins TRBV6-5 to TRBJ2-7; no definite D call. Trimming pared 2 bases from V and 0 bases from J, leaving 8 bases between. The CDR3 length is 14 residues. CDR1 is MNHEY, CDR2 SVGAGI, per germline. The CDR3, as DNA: TGTGCCAGCAGTTACACGACTGTCTCCTACGAGCAGTACTTC. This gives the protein CASSYTTVSYEQYF.

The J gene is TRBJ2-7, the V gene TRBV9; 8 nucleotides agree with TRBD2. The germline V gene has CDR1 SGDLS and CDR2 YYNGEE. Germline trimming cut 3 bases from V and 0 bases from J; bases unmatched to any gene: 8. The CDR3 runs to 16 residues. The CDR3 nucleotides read TGTGCCAGCAGCGCCACCTCGGGGGGGGGCTCCTACGAGCAGTACTTC. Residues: CASSATSGGGSYEQYF.

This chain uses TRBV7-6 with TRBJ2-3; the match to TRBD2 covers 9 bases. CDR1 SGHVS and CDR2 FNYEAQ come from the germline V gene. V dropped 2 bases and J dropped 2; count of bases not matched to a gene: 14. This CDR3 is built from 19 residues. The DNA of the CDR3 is TGTGCCAGCAGCTTAAATAGCCCGCTAGCGGGGTTATCCACAGATACGCAGTATTTT. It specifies CASSLNSPLAGLSTDTQYF.

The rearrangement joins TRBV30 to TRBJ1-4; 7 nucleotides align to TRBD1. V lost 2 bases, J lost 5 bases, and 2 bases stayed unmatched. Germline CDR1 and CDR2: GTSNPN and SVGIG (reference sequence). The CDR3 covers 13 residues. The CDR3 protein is CAWSKQGNEKLFF. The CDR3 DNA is TGTGCCTGGAGTAAACAGGGGAATGAAAAACTGTTTTTT.

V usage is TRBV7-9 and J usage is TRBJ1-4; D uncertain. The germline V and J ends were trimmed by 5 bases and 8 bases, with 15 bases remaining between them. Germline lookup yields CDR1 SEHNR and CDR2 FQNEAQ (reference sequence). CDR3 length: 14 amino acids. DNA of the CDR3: TGTGCCAGCAGCGATCAGTCGCCTGAAGAAAAACTGTTTTTT. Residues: CASSDQSPEEKLFF. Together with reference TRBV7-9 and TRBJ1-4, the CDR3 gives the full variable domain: DTGVSQNPRHKITKRGQNVTFRCDPISEHNRLYWYRQTLGQGPEFLTYFQNEAQLEKSRLLSDRFSAERPKGSFSTLEIQRTEQGDSAMYLCASSDQSPEEKLFFGSGTQLSVL.

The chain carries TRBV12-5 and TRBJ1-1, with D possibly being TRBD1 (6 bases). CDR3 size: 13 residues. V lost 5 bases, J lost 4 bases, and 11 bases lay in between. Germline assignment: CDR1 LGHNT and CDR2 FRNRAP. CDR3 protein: CASGLTGSTEAFF. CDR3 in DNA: TGTGCTAGTGGTCTGACAGGCAGCACTGAAGCTTTCTTT. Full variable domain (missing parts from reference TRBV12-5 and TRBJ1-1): DARVTQTPRHKVTEMGQEVTMRCQPILGHNTVFWYRQTMMQGLELLAYFRNRAPLDDSGMPKDRFSAEMPDATLATLKIQPSEPRDSAVYFCASGLTGSTEAFFGQGTRLTVV.

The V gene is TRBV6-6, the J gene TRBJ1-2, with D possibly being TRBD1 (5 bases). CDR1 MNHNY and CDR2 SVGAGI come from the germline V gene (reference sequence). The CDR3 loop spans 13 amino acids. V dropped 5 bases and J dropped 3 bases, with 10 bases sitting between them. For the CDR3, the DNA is TGTGCCAGCAGTGGGGGGTTGTACTATGGCTACACCTTC. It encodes CASSGGLYYGYTF.

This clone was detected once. The CDR3 is CASSLGQGVSGANVLTF. The CDR3 DNA reads as TGTGCCAGCAGTTTAGGACAGGGTGTTTCTGGGGCCAACGTCCTGACTTTC. The V call is TRBV28, the J call TRBJ2-6; 8 positions match TRBD1. CDR1 and CDR2 (germline): MDHEN, SYDVKM. V lost 2 bases and J lost 1; bases outside the gene matches: 4. This CDR3 comprises 17 residues.

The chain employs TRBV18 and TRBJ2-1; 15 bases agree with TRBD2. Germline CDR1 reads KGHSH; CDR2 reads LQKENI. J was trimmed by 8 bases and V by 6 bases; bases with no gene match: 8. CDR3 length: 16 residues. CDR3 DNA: TGTGCCAGCTCCCTCGGACTAGCGGGAGGGATGGATGAGCAGTTCTTC. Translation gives CASSLGLAGGMDEQFF.

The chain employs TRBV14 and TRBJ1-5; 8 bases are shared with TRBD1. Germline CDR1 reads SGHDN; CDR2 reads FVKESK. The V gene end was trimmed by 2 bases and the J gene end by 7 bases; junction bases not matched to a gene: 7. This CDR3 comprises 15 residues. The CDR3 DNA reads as TGTGCCAGCAGCCAATCAGGACAGGGATACCAGCCCCAGCATTTT. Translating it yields CASSQSGQGYQPQHF.

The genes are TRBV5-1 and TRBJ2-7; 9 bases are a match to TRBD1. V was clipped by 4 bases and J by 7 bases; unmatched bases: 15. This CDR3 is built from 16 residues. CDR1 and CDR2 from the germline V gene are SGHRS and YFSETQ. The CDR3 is CASSHTPGQGSREQYF. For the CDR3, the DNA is TGCGCCAGCAGCCACACTCCGGGACAGGGTTCTCGAGAGCAGTACTTC.

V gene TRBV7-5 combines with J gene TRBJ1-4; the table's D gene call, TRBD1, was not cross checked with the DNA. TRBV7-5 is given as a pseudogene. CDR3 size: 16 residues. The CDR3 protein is CVRSDRGARANEKLFF. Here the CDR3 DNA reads TGTGTCAGATCGGACAGGGGGGCGAGGGCTAATGAAAAACTGTTTTTT.

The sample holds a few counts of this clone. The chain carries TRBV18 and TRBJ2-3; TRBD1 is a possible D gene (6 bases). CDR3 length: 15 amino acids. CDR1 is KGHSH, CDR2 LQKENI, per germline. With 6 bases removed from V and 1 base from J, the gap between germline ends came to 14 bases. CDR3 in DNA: TGTGCCAGCTCGGTACAACCAGGGGGCACAGATACGCAGTATTTT. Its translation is CASSVQPGGTDTQYF.